This T cell receptor (beta chain) emerged from a study of human T cells and chemical hapten exposure. This clonotype was picked up many times. RNA extraction used unfractionated whole blood as the source of total RNA. TCRdb recomputed calls from the 5' RACE reads with MiXCR, one row per CDR3 protein. The table includes about 140,000 distinct CDR3 sequences, around 4% detected once. V lost 5 bases, J lost 6 bases, and 15 bases stayed unmatched. Germline V gives CDR1 SGHAT, CDR2 FQNNGV. The CDR3 loop spans 17 amino acids. The chain employs TRBV11-2 and TRBJ2-1, with TRBD2 matching 8 bases. The TCR was taken from a female donor in good health. CDR3 sequence reads: CASSQPRTLAGFNEQFF. CDR3 DNA: TGTGCCAGCAGCCAGCCTCGGACGCTAGCGGGCTTCAATGAGCAGTTCTTC.